This T cell receptor (beta chain) was captured in a study of metastatic and nonmetastatic thyroid tumors (TCRdb year 2020). Regarding the research as a whole: For patients with malignant and with benign thyroid disease, the researchers compared repertoires between peripheral blood samples and tumor or nodule tissue samples.

Libraries were built with PCR. Sequencing relied on an Illumina HiSeq 4000. The TCR beta-chain CDR3 region of each patient was profiled by high-throughput sequencing. On the study's bioinformatics: Drawing on CDR3 differences between clinicopathological groups, the researchers built a classifier meant to tell apart patients with distant-metastatic papillary thyroid cancer. To measure repertoire diversity the researchers used the Shannon index, while the Morisita-Horn index served to gauge how similar the tumor and blood repertoires were. TCRdb trimmed public reads at Q25 via fastp, called clones via MiXCR and kept in-frame beta chains. V and J calls and clone size were set by TCRdb, not the authors. The sample contains roughly 35,000 clones, about 15% of them found a single time. Jointly, the top ten make up around 7.5% of the sample. CDR1 and CDR2 were assigned from the germline V gene (reference sequence) as DFQATT and SNEGSKA. Taken from cysteine to phenylalanine, the CDR3 has 14 residues. Only the CDR3 portion is preserved as DNA: 42 bases, with reading frame beginning at the first base.

No patient had received any treatment before thyroid surgery. Using T-cell receptor beta sequencing, the study looked back at clinical samples from patients collected from about 2011 to 2018. Worth noting for this clone: Its recognized antigen is unknown. Since a much larger clone is just one base distant, this may be a read error.

Overall results and qualifications from the work: In both blood and tumor samples, malignant tumors were reported to have significantly higher TCR beta diversity than benign nodules.

The chain uses TRBV20-1 and TRBJ1-3; 7 bases in the middle match TRBD1. The sequence derives from a female donor with papillary thyroid cancer or a benign thyroid nodule (not recorded which). Some clones in this sample may be carry-over from other donors' samples. The sequencing sample was made of blood. CDR3 reads: CSVRTTGVGNTIYF. The nucleotides read TGCAGTGTTAGAACCACAGGGGTTGGGAACACCATATATTTT.